The 21 T cell receptor beta chains listed next were all sequenced from one sample in a study of PD-L1 blockade in urothelial cancer. Libraries were prepared by immunoSEQ multiplex PCR; TCRdb keeps only in-frame clonotypes and omits some of them. The table records 130,000 or so clones, around 85% of them present only once. The time point denotes: pretreatment peripheral blood. The sample in question was PBMCs, obtained around atezolizumab (anti-PD-L1) treatment. These receptors came from a man aged 45-65 years with urothelial cancer.

The chain carries TRBV7-2 and TRBJ2-7, with TRBD2 as a possible D gene (6 bases). The length of the CDR3 is 16 residues. Trimming took 1 base from V and 0 from J, leaving 13 bases between them. Germline CDR1 SGHTA, CDR2 FQGNSA. CDR3 sequence: CASSLVVAASSYEQYF. The CDR3 coding sequence is TGTGCCAGCAGCTTAGTTGTAGCGGCCAGCTCCTACGAGCAGTACTTC.

CDR3 bases: TGTGCCAGCAGCGCAGTCCGGGGGGGTAATGAAAAACTGTTTTTT. Its protein is CASSAVRGGNEKLFF. This chain links TRBV28 with TRBJ1-4; perhaps TRBD1 as D (5 bases). Germline V gene data show CDR1 as MDHEN and CDR2 as SYDVKM. The CDR3 is made up of 15 amino acids. The ends were cut back, 6 bases at V and 4 bases at J, with 15 bases in the middle.

The V call is TRBV7-9, the J call TRBJ2-5; D may be TRBD2 (6 bases). The ends were cut back, 3 bases at V and 6 bases at J, with 11 bases in the middle. The length of the CDR3 is 13 residues. Germline V lookup: CDR1 SEHNR, CDR2 FQNEAQ (reference sequence). CDR3 in amino acids: CASSLGRGQTQYF. Here the CDR3 DNA reads TGTGCCAGCAGCTTGGGGCGGGGTCAGACCCAGTACTTC.

CDR3 sequence reads: CASAGVDYGYTF. In DNA, the CDR3 is TGTGCCAGCGCAGGGGTGGACTATGGCTACACCTTC. V is TRBV27 and J is TRBJ1-2, with D possibly TRBD1 on 6 matching bases. V lost 8 bases to trimming and J lost 3 bases, with 10 bases between them. From germline, CDR1 is MNHEY and CDR2 SMNVEV (reference sequence). CDR3 length: 12 amino acids.

CDR3: CASSQAGGRDTQYF. The CDR3 nucleotides are TGTGCCAGCAGTCAAGCGGGAGGGAGGGATACGCAGTATTTT. The chain joins TRBV28 to TRBJ2-3; 10 bases fit TRBD2. V lost 5 bases, J lost 6 bases, and 5 bases stayed unmatched. Germline-derived CDR1 and CDR2 are MDHEN and SYDVKM. There are 14 residues in the CDR3.

The chain joins TRBV2 to TRBJ2-1; 9 nucleotides match TRBD2. Per the germline V gene, CDR1 is SNHLY and CDR2 is FYNNEI. V lost 4 bases and J lost 9; bases outside the gene matches: 1. The CDR3 totals 12 residues. The CDR3 reads CASSGTSVEQFF. The CDR3 bases are TGTGCCAGCAGTGGGACTAGCGTTGAGCAGTTCTTC.

This rearrangement joins TRBV30 to TRBJ2-7; TRBD2 is a possible D gene (5 bases). CDR3 length: 12 amino acids. Trimming took off 4 bases at V and 6 bases at J, with 13 bases between the two ends. Germline assignment: CDR1 GTSNPN and CDR2 SVGIG (reference sequence). CDR3: CAWTRGTGEQYF. CDR3 bases: TGTGCCTGGACACGGGGTACCGGCGAGCAGTACTTC.

In this sample, this clone turned up a few times. The rearrangement uses TRBV12-5 and TRBJ2-1; D gene ambiguous. V gave up 7 bases and J gave up 6 bases, with 13 bases separating them. Germline CDR1 reads LGHNT; CDR2 reads FRNRAP. The CDR3 has 13 residues. CDR3 nucleotide sequence: TGTGCTAGTGCCACCTACTCCGCCAATGAGCAGTTCTTC. It translates to CASATYSANEQFF. The full variable domain, rest sourced from reference TRBV12-5 and TRBJ2-1, is DARVTQTPRHKVTEMGQEVTMRCQPILGHNTVFWYRQTMMQGLELLAYFRNRAPLDDSGMPKDRFSAEMPDATLATLKIQPSEPRDSAVYFCASATYSANEQFFGPGTRLTVL.

This clone came up once. The sample holds other DNA sequences that translate to the same CDR3. The chain uses TRBV10-3 and TRBJ2-7; 10 nucleotides match TRBD1. There are 12 residues in the CDR3. Germline CDR1 and CDR2: ENHRY and SYGVKD. Trimming removed 6 bases from V and 5 bases from J; junction bases left unmatched: 1. CDR3 bases: TGTGCCATCAGCGGACAGGGGGACGAGCAGTACTTC. Translating it yields CAISGQGDEQYF.

The V call is TRBV28, the J call TRBJ1-2; weak D call: TRBD1 (5 bases). CDR1 and CDR2 (germline): MDHEN, SYDVKM. The CDR3 length is 12 residues. V lost 1 base and J lost 8, with 8 bases in between. The CDR3 spells CASSLLQAGYTF. The CDR3, as DNA: TGTGCCAGCAGTTTATTACAGGCCGGCTACACCTTC.

The chain joins TRBV5-1 to TRBJ2-3, with 7 positions matching TRBD2. The CDR3 extends over 14 amino acids. Germline CDR1 and CDR2: SGHRS and YFSETQ. V lost 6 bases, J lost 1 base, and 5 bases stayed unmatched. The DNA for the CDR3 is TGCGCCAGCACCCGGAGCGGGGGCACAGATACGCAGTATTTT. It codes for CASTRSGGTDTQYF.

The CDR3 DNA reads TGTGCCAGCAGTTACAGCCACAGAGATGGCTACACCTTC. Protein: CASSYSHRDGYTF. This sequence joins TRBV6-5 and TRBJ1-2; the D is unclear. The V and J ends lost 2 bases and 6 bases respectively, with 10 bases between them. Looked up from germline, CDR1 is MNHEY and CDR2 is SVGAGI. The length of the CDR3 is 13 residues.

The chain recombines TRBV29-1 with TRBJ1-6; 8 bases align to TRBD1. The germline CDR1 and CDR2 sequences are SQVTM and ANQGSEA. This CDR3 comprises 14 residues. The J segment lost 10 bases and the V segment lost 6 bases, leaving 11 bases of the junction unmatched. CDR3 protein: CSVRTGPKESPLHF. CDR3 bases: TGCAGCGTAAGGACAGGGCCAAAGGAATCACCCCTCCACTTT. Combining the CDR3 with reference TRBV29-1 and TRBJ1-6 gives the whole variable domain SAVISQKPSRDICQRGTSLTIQCQVDSQVTMMFWYRQQPGQSLTLIATANQGSEATYESGFVIDKFPISRPNLTFSTLTVSNMSPEDSSIYLCSVRTGPKESPLHFGNGTRLTVT.

The V gene is TRBV6-4, the J gene TRBJ1-6, with TRBD1 matching 7 bases. Trimming at V came to 6 bases and at J to 8 bases, leaving 7 bases not matched to a gene. CDR3 length: 14 amino acids. CDR1 is MRHNA, CDR2 SNTAGT, per germline. The CDR3 reads CASSPTGLDSPLHF. Here the CDR3 DNA reads TGTGCCAGCAGCCCGACAGGGTTGGATTCACCCCTCCACTTT.

This clone was recorded only once. V is TRBV30 and J is TRBJ1-1, with a possible D match to TRBD1 (5 bases). This CDR3 contains 15 residues. The V end lost 4 bases, the J end lost 1 base, and 16 bases lay between the germline ends. Germline V gene lookup returns CDR1 GTSNPN and CDR2 SVGIG (reference sequence). The chain's CDR3 is CAWKIQATQNTEAFF. The CDR3 DNA sequence: TGTGCCTGGAAGATACAGGCGACTCAGAACACTGAAGCTTTCTTT.

The V gene is TRBV7-3, the J gene TRBJ1-4; D remains unclear. This CDR3 spans 17 amino acids. Looked up from germline, CDR1 is SGHTA and CDR2 is FQGTGA. V was clipped by 1 base and J by 4 bases, with 16 bases between them. The CDR3 spells CASSLRGRVRGNEKLFF. The CDR3 DNA reads TGTGCCAGCAGCTTAAGGGGAAGGGTCCGGGGTAATGAAAAACTGTTTTTT.

The rearrangement uses TRBV18 and TRBJ1-2; 8 bases are a match to TRBD1. V lost 3 bases and J lost 2; bases outside the gene matches: 5. This CDR3 is built from 15 residues. Germline CDR1 and CDR2: KGHSH and LQKENI. The CDR3 DNA sequence: TGTGCCAGCTCACCGGGGACAGGAGCAAACTATGGCTACACCTTC. Translation gives CASSPGTGANYGYTF. The variable domain in full, completed from reference TRBV18 and TRBJ1-2, reads NAGVMQNPRHLVRRRGQEARLRCSPMKGHSHVYWYRQLPEEGLKFMVYLQKENIIDESGMPKERFSAEFPKEGPSILRIQQVVRGDSAAYFCASSPGTGANYGYTFGSGTRLTVV.

The gene calls are TRBV27 and TRBJ2-1; TRBD2 matches 8 bases. With V trimmed by 4 bases and J by 8 bases, 10 bases remained unmatched. CDR3 length: 15 residues. The germline V gene encodes CDR1 MNHEY and CDR2 SMNVEV (reference sequence). As DNA, the CDR3 is TGTGCCAGCAGTTCCTTAGCGGGACCCCCACATGAGCAGTTCTTC. It codes for CASSSLAGPPHEQFF.

This clone was recorded only once. J is TRBJ2-1 and V is TRBV18; 11 bases align to TRBD2. This CDR3 region has 13 residues. The germline V gene encodes CDR1 KGHSH and CDR2 LQKENI. V shed 3 bases and J 13 bases; nucleotides not matched to a gene: 5. The CDR3 loop is CASSPGLAEPQFF. Here the CDR3 DNA reads TGTGCCAGCTCACCGGGACTAGCGGAGCCCCAGTTCTTC.

The chain is built from TRBV6-1 and TRBJ2-3; 8 nucleotides match TRBD2. CDR3 length: 15 amino acids. The V gene's germline CDR1 is MNHNS and CDR2 SASEGT. Trimming took 2 bases from V and 11 from J; bases not matched to a gene: 12. The CDR3 DNA follows: TGTGCCAGCAGTGAATCGTTAGCGGGAATATCCCAGCAGTATTTT. Translated, it gives CASSESLAGISQQYF.

The chain uses TRBV6-5 and TRBJ2-7; D is perhaps TRBD2 (6 bases). The CDR3 extends over 15 amino acids. V was shortened by 2 bases and J by 4 bases, with 15 bases between the two germline ends. The germline CDR1 and CDR2 sequences are MNHEY and SVGAGI. Here the CDR3 reads CASSYRGRPIYEQYF. Written as DNA, the CDR3 is TGTGCCAGCAGTTACAGAGGGAGGCCTATTTACGAGCAGTACTTC.